A single sample gave rise to the 5 T cell receptor beta chains below, sequenced in a study of patients and donors after allogeneic stem cell transplantation. TCRdb re-called the RT-PCR reads with MiXCR, one entry per CDR3 protein. The table records about 960,000 distinct CDR3 sequences, over 15% of them present only once. Sequences were obtained from blood, either unsorted or a sorted T cell fraction (not recorded which). These TCRs come from a human donor who was either an allogeneic HSCT recipient or a stem cell or donor lymphocyte infusion donor (not recorded which). It is not recorded whose cells these are; they may come from a transplant donor.

This chain links TRBV29-1 with TRBJ2-3; weak D call: TRBD2 (6 bases). The V gene lost 7 bases and the J gene lost 1 base, with 18 bases spanning the gap. Germline CDR1 reads SQVTM; CDR2 reads ANQGSEA. CDR3 size: 15 residues. The CDR3, as DNA: TGCAGCGCTGGGGTAAGGGAGGCTCGCACAGATACGCAGTATTTT. Translation: CSAGVREARTDTQYF.

In its sample, this clonotype was seen a few times. V and J are TRBV2 and TRBJ2-3; D not certain. The germline V and J ends were trimmed by 3 bases and 8 bases, with 6 bases remaining between them. Per germline, CDR1 SNHLY and CDR2 FYNNEI. The CDR3 spans 11 residues. The CDR3 sequence is CASSEPPTQYF. The CDR3 nucleotides are TGTGCCAGCAGTGAGCCGCCTACGCAGTATTTT.

This clonotype is a singleton in its sample. The chain carries TRBV20-1 and TRBJ2-7; 9 bases align to TRBD1. This CDR3 spans 15 amino acids. Germline CDR1 is DFQATT and CDR2 is SNEGSKA (reference sequence). V was clipped by 3 bases and J by 6 bases; unmatched bases: 12. CDR3 DNA: TGCAGTGCTAGCGCCTCGGACAGGGGTTCAGGCGAGCAGTACTTC. Amino acids: CSASASDRGSGEQYF.

The chain uses TRBV9 and TRBJ2-6; possibly TRBD2 for D (5 bases). Trimming removed 0 bases at V and 3 bases at J, with 7 bases between. The germline V gene encodes CDR1 SGDLS and CDR2 YYNGEE. The CDR3 has 15 amino acids. The DNA for the CDR3 is TGTGCCAGCAGCGTAGGAGGGTATGGGGCCAACGTCCTGACTTTC. It encodes CASSVGGYGANVLTF.

This chain links TRBV9 with TRBJ1-1, with D maybe TRBD1 (5 bases). The CDR3 sequence is 15 residues long. V was pared by 0 bases and J by 6 bases, with 15 bases between. Germline values: CDR1 SGDLS, CDR2 YYNGEE. CDR3 DNA: TGTGCCAGCAGCGTAGAAGGAGGGGTACGGGCTGAAGCTTTCTTT. Protein: CASSVEGGVRAEAFF. The full variable domain, completed using reference TRBV9 and TRBJ1-1, is DSGVTQTPKHLITATGQRVTLRCSPRSGDLSVYWYQQSLDQGLQFLIQYYNGEERAKGNILERFSAQQFPDLHSELNLSSLELGDSALYFCASSVEGGVRAEAFFGQGTRLTVV.